Each of the 22 T cell receptor beta chains below was sequenced from the same sample in a study of OX40 agonist ivuxolimab in advanced cancers. Clones were sequenced by immunoSEQ multiplex PCR, and TCRdb holds only the in-frame ones, with some missing. Of tens of thousands of clones in the sample, around nine tenths were seen once. The sequencing here drew on CD4+ or CD8+ T cells sorted from blood, taken in a trial of the OX40 agonist ivuxolimab. The receptors here all came from an adult with an advanced solid tumor such as melanoma, head and neck, liver or kidney cancer.

The rearrangement links TRBV7-8 to TRBJ1-4; TRBD1 matches at 9 bases. The J segment lost 5 bases and the V segment lost 5 bases, leaving 6 bases of the junction unmatched. Germline CDR1 is SGHVS and CDR2 is FQNEAQ. The CDR3 is 15 residues long. The CDR3 DNA reads TGTGCCAGCAGCGGGCGGACAGGGGTGAATGAAAAACTGTTTTTT. Amino acid sequence: CASSGRTGVNEKLFF. The full variable domain, rest sourced from reference TRBV7-8 and TRBJ1-4, is GAGVSQSPRYKVAKRGQDVALRCDPISGHVSLFWYQQALGQGPEFLTYFQNEAQLDKSGLPSDRFFAERPEGSVSTLKIQRTQQEDSAVYLCASSGRTGVNEKLFFGSGTQLSVL.

The chain recombines TRBV6-7 with TRBJ1-5; no definite D call. TRBV6-7 is an ORF, and what it does is uncertain. CDR3 length equals 15 residues. V gave up 5 bases and J gave up 3 bases, with 14 bases separating them. CDR3 residues: CASSDYLKFNQPQHF. DNA of the CDR3: TGTGCCAGCAGTGACTACCTCAAATTCAATCAGCCCCAGCATTTT.

The chain couples TRBV9 to TRBJ2-7; D not certain. Deletions cut 0 bases from V and 0 bases from J, with 7 bases between. CDR3 length: 14 residues. CDR1 is SGDLS and CDR2 is YYNGEE in the germline V gene. DNA for the CDR3: TGTGCCAGCAGCGTAGGTGTCTTCTCCTACGAGCAGTACTTC. Residues: CASSVGVFSYEQYF.

The chain joins TRBV18 to TRBJ2-2; D possibly corresponds to TRBD2 (6 bases). Trimming stripped 2 bases from V and 4 bases from J, with 14 bases between. The CDR3 has 16 amino acids. Per the germline V gene, CDR1 is KGHSH and CDR2 is LQKENI. This CDR3 is CASSPDRETVTGELFF. Here the CDR3 DNA reads TGTGCCAGCTCACCAGACCGGGAGACAGTCACCGGGGAGCTGTTTTTT.

The chain carries TRBV21-1 and TRBJ2-3; TRBD1 is the table's D call, not checked against the DNA. TRBV21-1 is a listed pseudogene. This CDR3 is 16 amino acids long. CDR3: CASSKLQGPSTDTQYF. The CDR3 nucleotides read TGTGCCAGCAGCAAATTACAGGGCCCTAGCACAGATACGCAGTATTTT.

A single count supports this clone. This rearrangement joins TRBV4-1 to TRBJ1-5; maybe TRBD1 (5 bases). The CDR3 totals 17 residues. Germline-derived CDR1 and CDR2 are MGHRA and YSYEKL. The V end lost 0 bases, the J end lost 0 bases, and 12 bases lay between the germline ends. Written as DNA, the CDR3 is TGCGCCAGCAGCCAAGAGGGGGTGGTGCCTAGCAATCAGCCCCAGCATTTT. Protein product: CASSQEGVVPSNQPQHF.

The rearrangement links TRBV19 to TRBJ1-2, with a possible D match to TRBD1 (5 bases). The V gene's germline CDR1 is LNHDA and CDR2 SQIVND (reference sequence). Trimming removed 1 base from V and 7 bases from J, with 19 bases in between. This CDR3 has 16 residues. This CDR3 is CASSIGGEGSEVGYTF. DNA for the CDR3: TGTGCCAGTAGTATAGGAGGGGAGGGATCGGAAGTTGGCTACACCTTC.

This clone was found once. The chain is built from TRBV19 and TRBJ1-5, with a weak D call TRBD1 (6 bases). This CDR3 contains 15 residues. Trimming pared 3 bases from V and 5 bases from J, leaving 14 bases between. Germline V gives CDR1 LNHDA, CDR2 SQIVND (reference sequence). The CDR3 reads CASSIENRVDQPQHF. The CDR3 nucleotides read TGTGCCAGTAGTATCGAGAACAGGGTTGATCAGCCCCAGCATTTT.

The CDR3 DNA follows: TGTGCCAGTAGTATAGAAGACAGGGCCTACTATGGCTACACCTTC. Translation: CASSIEDRAYYGYTF. The V and J genes are TRBV19 and TRBJ1-2; 7 bases match TRBD1. Trimming at V came to 0 bases and at J to 3 bases, leaving 4 bases not matched to a gene. CDR3 length equals 15 residues. CDR1 is LNHDA and CDR2 is SQIVND in the germline V gene (reference sequence).

The J gene is TRBJ1-5, the V gene TRBV4-1; D not certain. CDR3 length: 15 amino acids. CDR1 MGHRA and CDR2 YSYEKL come from the germline V gene. V lost 0 bases, J lost 1 base, and 7 bases lay in between. The CDR3 reads CASSQEPGSNQPQHF. As DNA, the CDR3 is TGCGCCAGCAGCCAAGAACCCGGGAGCAATCAGCCCCAGCATTTT.

V usage is TRBV13 and J usage is TRBJ2-3; D is uncertain. Looked up from germline, CDR1 is PRHDT and CDR2 is FYEKMQ (reference sequence). V dropped 6 bases and J dropped 2 bases, with 9 bases sitting between them. CDR3 length: 13 residues. The DNA of the CDR3 is TGTGCCAGCAGTCCAAGGGCCACAGATACGCAGTATTTT. This translates into CASSPRATDTQYF.

In its sample, this clone was seen a few times. This chain joins TRBV10-3 and TRBJ1-2, with TRBD1 identical over 8 bases. Germline V lookup: CDR1 ENHRY, CDR2 SYGVKD. The CDR3 sequence is 15 residues long. Germline trimming cut 2 bases from V and 8 bases from J; bases unmatched to any gene: 10. CDR3 amino acids: CAISEPDRVAHGYTF. CDR3 sequence (DNA): TGTGCCATCAGTGAGCCGGACAGGGTGGCTCACGGCTACACCTTC.

The rearrangement links TRBV13 to TRBJ2-7; 13 nucleotides match TRBD2. Germline V CDR1 and CDR2: PRHDT, FYEKMQ (reference sequence). The trim removed 5 bases at V and 3 bases at J, leaving 10 bases unmatched. The CDR3 is 17 amino acids. The CDR3 loop reads CASSPWTSGGLNYEQYF. In DNA form, the CDR3 reads TGTGCCAGCAGCCCCTGGACTAGCGGGGGCCTTAACTACGAGCAGTACTTC.

This clone was detected only once. V and J are TRBV5-6 and TRBJ1-4, with D possibly TRBD1 on 6 matching bases. The V gene's germline CDR1 is SGHDT and CDR2 YYEEEE. There are 14 residues in the CDR3. The ends were cut back, 4 bases at V and 8 bases at J, with 15 bases in the middle. DNA of the CDR3: TGTGCCAGCAGCCACGTAGAGAGGGGGGAAAAACTGTTTTTT. Its protein product is CASSHVERGEKLFF.

The chain is built from TRBV19 and TRBJ2-3; D may be TRBD2 (5 bases). Between the trimmed V and J ends, which lost 5 bases and 0 bases, there was a span of 6 bases. Germline CDR1 is LNHDA and CDR2 is SQIVND (reference sequence). This CDR3 is built from 13 residues. The CDR3 region has the DNA TGTGCCAGTAGTTGGACTAGCACAGATACGCAGTATTTT. Its translation is CASSWTSTDTQYF.

J is TRBJ2-2 and V is TRBV27; D is ambiguous. Trimming took 7 bases from V and 4 from J, leaving 16 bases between them. Germline loops: CDR1 MNHEY, CDR2 SMNVEV (reference sequence). The CDR3 length is 15 residues. The DNA of the CDR3 is TGTGCCAGCACCTCAGGCTGGTTGGGCACCGGGGAGCTGTTTTTT. This sequence encodes CASTSGWLGTGELFF.

The rearrangement joins TRBV5-6 to TRBJ2-5; no clear D gene. The DNA end lines up better with TRBJ2-7; the J call may be wrong. CDR1 is SGHDT, CDR2 YYEEEE, per germline. This CDR3 comprises 11 residues. As DNA, the CDR3 is TGTGCCAGCAGCTCCTCCTACGAGCAGTACTTC. Translation: CASSSSYEQYF.

This chain links TRBV7-9 with TRBJ2-3; D possibly matches TRBD1 or TRBD2 (5 bases each). There are 15 residues in the CDR3. The germline CDR1 and CDR2 sequences are SEHNR and FQNEAQ (reference sequence). Trimming left V 6 bases short and J 8 bases short, with 21 bases between. The CDR3 spells CASSADRSRDLTQYF. The CDR3 nucleotides are TGTGCCAGCAGTGCGGACCGCAGCCGGGACCTTACGCAGTATTTT.

This clone was seen a few times. The rearrangement uses TRBV2 and TRBJ1-6; 7 bases align to TRBD1. V gave up 8 bases and J gave up 2 bases; unmatched junction bases: 3. Germline V lookup: CDR1 SNHLY, CDR2 FYNNEI. This CDR3 comprises 14 residues. The CDR3 nucleotides are TGTGCCAGCCAGGGGGTACCCTATAATTCACCCCTCCACTTT. This sequence encodes CASQGVPYNSPLHF.

V usage is TRBV5-4 and J usage is TRBJ1-2, with a tentative D call TRBD1 (6 bases). CDR3 length: 14 residues. CDR1 is SGHNT and CDR2 is YYREEE in the germline V gene (reference sequence). Trimming stripped 4 bases from V and 4 bases from J, with 14 bases between. The CDR3: CASSLGGAGYGYTF. Written as DNA, the CDR3 is TGTGCCAGCAGCCTGGGGGGGGCCGGCTATGGCTACACCTTC. The full variable domain, its missing parts supplied by reference TRBV5-4 and TRBJ1-2, is ETGVTQSPTHLIKTRGQQVTLRCSSQSGHNTVSWYQQALGQGPQFIFQYYREEENGRGNFPPRFSGLQFPNYSSELNVNALELDDSALYLCASSLGGAGYGYTFGSGTRLTVV.

This chain uses TRBV27 with TRBJ2-7; possibly TRBD1 for D (7 bases). Trimming pared 0 bases from V and 1 base from J, leaving 10 bases between. The CDR3 sequence is 15 residues long. Germline V gene lookup returns CDR1 MNHEY and CDR2 SMNVEV (reference sequence). Written as DNA, the CDR3 is TGTGCCAGCAGTTTATCGGCAGGGGGGTCCTACGAGCAGTACTTC. It yields the protein CASSLSAGGSYEQYF.

V is TRBV7-9 and J is TRBJ2-7, with D perhaps given as TRBD1 or TRBD2 (5 bases each). From germline, CDR1 is SEHNR and CDR2 FQNEAQ (reference sequence). The CDR3 runs to 15 residues. V lost 5 bases to trimming and J lost 3 bases, with 17 bases between them. The CDR3 sequence is CASSPGVGVFYEQYF. CDR3 DNA sequence: TGTGCCAGCAGCCCTGGGGTGGGGGTCTTCTACGAGCAGTACTTC. Full variable domain (remainder filled in from reference TRBV7-9 and TRBJ2-7): DTGVSQNPRHKITKRGQNVTFRCDPISEHNRLYWYRQTLGQGPEFLTYFQNEAQLEKSRLLSDRFSAERPKGSFSTLEIQRTEQGDSAMYLCASSPGVGVFYEQYFGPGTRLTVT.